At least ten counts were recorded for the clone carrying this T cell receptor (beta chain). Its antigen is not known. The record originates from a study of T cells after yellow fever vaccination. Overall study context: It was SMART-Seq v4 Ultra Low Input that prepared the fractions with low cell numbers.

Template switching by 5'RACE produced TCR cDNA, adding a universal primer site and UMIs. In TCRdb, the 5' RACE reads were re-called with MiXCR into one record per CDR3 protein. The table includes 110,000 to 150,000 distinct CDR3 sequences, 5% to 7.5% detected once. Trimming cost V 3 bases and J 9 bases; bases outside gene matches: 7. The germline CDR1 and CDR2 sequences are LGHDT and YNNKEL (reference sequence). The CDR3 length is 14 residues. Notes on the study in general: CD4 and CD8 compartments shared a small share of clonotypes. Detected again after the booster were most primary-vaccination clones, at 96% CD4 and nearly 90% CD8.

The receptor was isolated from a man younger than 45 who received the YFV17D yellow fever vaccine. The rearrangement links TRBV3-1 to TRBJ2-5; 10 nucleotides match TRBD1. Material: CD4+ T cells sorted from PBMCs, obtained 10 days after the yellow fever booster vaccination. The CDR3 nucleotides read TGTGCCAGCAGCCAGCCGGGACAGGGGAGGTCCCAGTACTTC. This gives the protein CASSQPGQGRSQYF.